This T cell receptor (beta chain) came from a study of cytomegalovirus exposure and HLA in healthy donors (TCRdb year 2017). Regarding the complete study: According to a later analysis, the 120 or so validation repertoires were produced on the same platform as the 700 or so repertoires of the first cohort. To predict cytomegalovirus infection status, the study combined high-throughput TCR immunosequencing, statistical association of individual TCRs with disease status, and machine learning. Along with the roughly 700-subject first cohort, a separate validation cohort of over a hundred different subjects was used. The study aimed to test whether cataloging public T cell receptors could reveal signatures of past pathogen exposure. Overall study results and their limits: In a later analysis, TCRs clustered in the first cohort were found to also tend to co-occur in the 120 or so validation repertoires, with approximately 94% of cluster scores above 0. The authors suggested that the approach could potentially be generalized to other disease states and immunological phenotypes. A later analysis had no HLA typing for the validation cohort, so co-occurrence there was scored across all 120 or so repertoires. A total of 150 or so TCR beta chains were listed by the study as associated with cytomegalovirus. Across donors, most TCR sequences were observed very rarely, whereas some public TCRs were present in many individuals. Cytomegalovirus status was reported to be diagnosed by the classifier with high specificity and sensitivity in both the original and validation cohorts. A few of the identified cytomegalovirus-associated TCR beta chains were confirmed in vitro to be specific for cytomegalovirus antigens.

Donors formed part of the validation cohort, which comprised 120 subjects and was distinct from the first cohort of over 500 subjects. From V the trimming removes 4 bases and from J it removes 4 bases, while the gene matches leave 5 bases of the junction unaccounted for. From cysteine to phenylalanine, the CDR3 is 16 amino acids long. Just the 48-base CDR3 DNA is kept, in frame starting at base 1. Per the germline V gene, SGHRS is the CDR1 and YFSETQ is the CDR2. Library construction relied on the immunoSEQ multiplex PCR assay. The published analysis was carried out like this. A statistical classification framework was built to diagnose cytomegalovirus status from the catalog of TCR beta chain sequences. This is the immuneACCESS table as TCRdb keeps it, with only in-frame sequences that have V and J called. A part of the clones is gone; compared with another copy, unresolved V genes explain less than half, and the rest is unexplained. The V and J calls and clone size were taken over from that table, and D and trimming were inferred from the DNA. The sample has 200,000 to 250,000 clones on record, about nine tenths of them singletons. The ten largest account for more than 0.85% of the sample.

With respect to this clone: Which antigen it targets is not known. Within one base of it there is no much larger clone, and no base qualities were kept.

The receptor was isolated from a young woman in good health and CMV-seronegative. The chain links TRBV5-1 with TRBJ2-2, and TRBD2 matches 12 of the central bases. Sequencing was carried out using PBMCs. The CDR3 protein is CASSDTGLAGTGELFF. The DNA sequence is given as TGCGCCAGCAGCGATACGGGACTAGCGGGCACCGGGGAGCTGTTTTTT.